The sequence of this T cell receptor (beta chain) was determined in a study of cytomegalovirus exposure and HLA in healthy donors. Findings and limits, study-wide: Three CMV-associated chains proved CMV antigen-specific in vitro.

Comments on this clone: Its target is not known.

The CDR3 consists of 15 residues. The V and J ends lost 5 bases and 1 base, in that order; junction bases with no gene match: 8. The germline V gene encodes CDR1 MNHNS and CDR2 SASEGT. Method: immunoSEQ multiplex PCR; TCRdb's copy keeps in-frame clones and lacks some. Of under 150,000 clones listed, around 87% are singletons. The approximately 120-subject validation cohort, separate from the roughly 670-subject first cohort, included the donors. The TCR was taken from a man younger than 35 in good health and CMV-seropositive. Specimen: PBMCs. V and J are TRBV6-1 and TRBJ2-7, with 7 positions matching TRBD1. CDR3 sequence (DNA): TGTGCCAGCAGTTTTCGACAGGGTGGGTCCTACGAGCAGTACTTC. Its protein product is CASSFRQGGSYEQYF.